This T cell receptor (beta chain) comes out of a study of T cell changes during pregnancy in multiple sclerosis. Data came from immunoSEQ multiplex PCR; TCRdb stores just in-frame clones and leaves some out. The sample consists of about 38,000 clones, over 90% of them appearing once. The CDR3 runs to 15 residues. The germline CDR1 and CDR2 sequences are SGHAT and FQNNGV. The V segment lost 5 bases and the J segment 3 bases; nucleotides outside the gene matches: 10. The sequence was obtained from a female donor with multiple sclerosis, enrolled in a pregnancy study. This chain links TRBV11-2 with TRBJ2-7; TRBD1 agrees at 7 bases. The material sequenced was CD4+ T cells from peripheral blood mononuclear cells, taken in the second trimester of pregnancy. Here the CDR3 reads CASSPYPGQIYEQYF. The CDR3 DNA sequence: TGTGCCAGCAGCCCATATCCGGGACAGATCTACGAGCAGTACTTC.